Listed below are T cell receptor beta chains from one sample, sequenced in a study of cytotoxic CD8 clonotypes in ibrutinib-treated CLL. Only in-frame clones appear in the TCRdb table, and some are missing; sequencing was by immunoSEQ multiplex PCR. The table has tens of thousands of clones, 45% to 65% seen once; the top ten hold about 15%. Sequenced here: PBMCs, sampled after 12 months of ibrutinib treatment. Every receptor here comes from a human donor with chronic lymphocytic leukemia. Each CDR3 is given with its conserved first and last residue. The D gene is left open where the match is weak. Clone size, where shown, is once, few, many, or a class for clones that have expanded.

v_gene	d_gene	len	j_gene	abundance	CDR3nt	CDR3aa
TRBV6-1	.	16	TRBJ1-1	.	TGTGCCAGCAGTGGACCTCAGGGAGGAAGGAACACTGAAGCTTTCTTT	CASSGPQGGRNTEAFF
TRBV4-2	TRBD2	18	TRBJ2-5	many	TGTGCCAGCAGCCAAGGTCCTCAAGGACTAGCGGGGGGGGAGACCCAGTACTTC	CASSQGPQGLAGGETQYF
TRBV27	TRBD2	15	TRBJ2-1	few	TGTGCCAGCAGTTCCCTTAGCGGGAGGGCCGGTGAGCAGTTCTTC	CASSSLSGRAGEQFF
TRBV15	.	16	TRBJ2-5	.	TGTGCCACCAGCAGAGACCCTCTTCGCGGGACGGAGACCCAGTACTTC	CATSRDPLRGTETQYF
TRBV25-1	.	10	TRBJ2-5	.	TGTGCCAGCAGCCGGGGGACCCAGTACTTC	CASSRGTQYF
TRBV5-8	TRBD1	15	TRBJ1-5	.	TGTGCCAGCAGCACGACAGGGAACAGCAATCAGCCCCAGCATTTT	CASSTTGNSNQPQHF
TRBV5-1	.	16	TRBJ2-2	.	TGCGCCAGCAGCTTGGCAGGACAGATCGGCATCGGGGAGCTGTTTTTT	CASSLAGQIGIGELFF
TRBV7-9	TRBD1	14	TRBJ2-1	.	TGTGCCAGCAGCACCCGGGACAGGGTGGACGAGCAGTTCTTC	CASSTRDRVDEQFF
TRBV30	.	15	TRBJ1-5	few	TGTGCCTGGAGTGTAGGCAGGGTGAACAATCAGCCCCAGCATTTT	CAWSVGRVNNQPQHF
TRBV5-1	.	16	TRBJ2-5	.	TGCGCCAGCAGCTTGGAATTGGGGACAAGAGGAGAGACCCAGTACTTC	CASSLELGTRGETQYF
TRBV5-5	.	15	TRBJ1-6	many	TGTGCCAGCAGCTTGTCTACGGTTACTAATTCACCCCTCCACTTT	CASSLSTVTNSPLHF
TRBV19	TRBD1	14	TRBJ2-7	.	TGTGCCAGTAGTCGCGGGACAGGGAGCTACGAGCAGTACTTC	CASSRGTGSYEQYF
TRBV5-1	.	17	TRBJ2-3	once	TGCGCCAGCAGCTTGGCGATGCGGGGCTGGGGCACAGATACGCAGTATTTT	CASSLAMRGWGTDTQYF
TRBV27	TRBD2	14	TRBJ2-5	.	TGTGCCAGCAGTGGTAGCGGGGGGCAAGAGACCCAGTACTTC	CASSGSGGQETQYF
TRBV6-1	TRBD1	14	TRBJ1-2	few	TGTGCCAGCCAGGGCAGGGGGCCTAACTATGGCTACACCTTC	CASQGRGPNYGYTF
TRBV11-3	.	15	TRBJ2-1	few	TGTGCCAGCAGCTTAAATGTGCGAAGGGAGAGTGAGCAGTTCTTC	CASSLNVRRESEQFF
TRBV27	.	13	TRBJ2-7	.	TGTGCCAGCAGAAAGTCGGGAAGGGGGGAGCAGTACTTC	CASRKSGRGEQYF
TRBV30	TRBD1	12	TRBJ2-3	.	TGTGCCTGGAGAGACAGGGCAGATACGCAGTATTTT	CAWRDRADTQYF
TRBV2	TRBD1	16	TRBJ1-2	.	TGTGCCAGCAGTGAAATTGGGGGGACAGCGAACTATGGCTACACCTTC	CASSEIGGTANYGYTF
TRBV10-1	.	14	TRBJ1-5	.	TGCGCCAGCATAGCCGGCGGCCATCATAGGACCCAGCATTTT	CASIAGGHHRTQHF
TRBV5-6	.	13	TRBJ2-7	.	TGTGCCAGCAGCTTGGTTAGTGGTGACGAGCAGTACTTC	CASSLVSGDEQYF
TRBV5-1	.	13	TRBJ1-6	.	TGCGCCAGCAGCTTGGATACACGGGGCACCCTCCACTTT	CASSLDTRGTLHF
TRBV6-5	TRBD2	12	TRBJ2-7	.	TGTGCCAGCAGCCGGGGGACTAGCGAACAGTACTTC	CASSRGTSEQYF
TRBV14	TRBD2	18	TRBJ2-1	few	TGTGCCAGCAGCCAAGATTTCGGGATGGGTGCGGGGGGGAATGAGCAGTTCTTC	CASSQDFGMGAGGNEQFF
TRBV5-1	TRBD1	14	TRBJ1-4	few	TGCGCCAGCAGAGGAGTACAGGGGGATGAAAAACTGTTTTTT	CASRGVQGDEKLFF
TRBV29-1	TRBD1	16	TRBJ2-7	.	TGCAGCGTTGAGAAGCCAGGGAACAGGGGCCTCTACGAGCAGTACTTC	CSVEKPGNRGLYEQYF
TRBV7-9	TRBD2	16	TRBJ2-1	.	TGTGCCAGCAGCCCTCGACCGGGGGGAACCTACAATGAGCAGTTCTTC	CASSPRPGGTYNEQFF
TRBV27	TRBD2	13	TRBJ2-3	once	TGTGCCAGCAGTTCCTGGACTAGCGGCACGCAGTATTTT	CASSSWTSGTQYF
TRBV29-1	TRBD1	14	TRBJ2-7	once	TGCAGCGTTGAGAGGACAGGGAGCTCCTACGAGCAGTACTTC	CSVERTGSSYEQYF
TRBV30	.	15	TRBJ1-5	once	TGTGCCTGGAACAAGGTTCAGGGAGGACATCAGCCCCAGCATTTT	CAWNKVQGGHQPQHF
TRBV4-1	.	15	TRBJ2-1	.	TGCGCCAGCAGCCAACATCGGGGCACCTACAATGAGCAGTTCTTC	CASSQHRGTYNEQFF
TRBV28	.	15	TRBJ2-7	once	TGTGCCAGCAGTTTTGGGCGGGATTTCCCCTACGAGCAGTACTTC	CASSFGRDFPYEQYF
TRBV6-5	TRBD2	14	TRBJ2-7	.	TGTGCCAGCTTAATGGCTAGCGGGAGTTCCGAGCAGTACTTC	CASLMASGSSEQYF
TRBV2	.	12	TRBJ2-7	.	TGTGCCAGCGGAGGACCCTCCTACGAGCAGTACTTC	CASGGPSYEQYF
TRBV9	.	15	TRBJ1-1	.	TGTGCCAGCAGCGTAGTGGGGTCACGGCACACTGAAGCTTTCTTT	CASSVVGSRHTEAFF
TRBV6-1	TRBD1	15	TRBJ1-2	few	TGTGCCAGCAGTCTGGACAGGCACCCATCAGATGGCTACACCTTC	CASSLDRHPSDGYTF
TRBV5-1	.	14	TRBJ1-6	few	TGCGCCAGCAGCTTGGCCGGGGGGCGGTCACCCCTCCACTTT	CASSLAGGRSPLHF
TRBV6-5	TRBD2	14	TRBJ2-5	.	TGTGCCAGCAGCCCGCTGCGGGGGGGAGAGACCCAGTACTTC	CASSPLRGGETQYF
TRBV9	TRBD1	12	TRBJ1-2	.	TGTGCCAGCAGCGTCAGACAGGGCGGCTACACCTTC	CASSVRQGGYTF
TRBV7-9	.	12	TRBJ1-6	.	TGTGCCAGCCTGGGGTTTGATTCACCCCTCCACTTT	CASLGFDSPLHF
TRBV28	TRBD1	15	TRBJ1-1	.	TGTGCCAGCAGTCCCGCCGGGCAGGGGGGGACTGAAGCTTTCTTT	CASSPAGQGGTEAFF
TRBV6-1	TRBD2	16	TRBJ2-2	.	TGTGCCAGCAGTGACGGACTAGCGGGGAACACCGGGGAGCTGTTTTTT	CASSDGLAGNTGELFF
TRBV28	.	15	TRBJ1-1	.	TGTGCCAGCAGTTTTTGGGCACGCCGGGGCACTGAAGCTTTCTTT	CASSFWARRGTEAFF
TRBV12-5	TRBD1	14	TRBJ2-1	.	TGTGCTAGTGGTCGGGACAGGTCCTACAATGAGCAGTTCTTC	CASGRDRSYNEQFF